These T cell receptor beta chains were read from a single sample in a study of early T cells in non-severe SARS-CoV-2 infection. TCRdb fed the 5' RACE reads into MiXCR, producing one record per CDR3 protein. In the table there are around 94,000 distinct CDR3 sequences, roughly 14% of which are singletons. The specimen sequenced was whole blood. These receptors were taken from an adult who was a healthcare worker with PCR-confirmed SARS-CoV-2 infection or an uninfected control (not recorded which). CDR3s include the opening cysteine and the closing phenylalanine or tryptophan. The D gene is left open where the match is weak. Rows give clone size only sometimes, using once, few, many, or a class for an expanded clone.

>TRBJ2-7|NA|TRBD1|TRBV7-8
CASSLRGQGYDEQYF
TGTGCCAGCAGCTTAAGGGGACAGGGTTATGACGAGCAGTACTTC
>TRBJ2-1|NA|TRBD2|TRBV20-1
CSLMVAGRSYNEQFF
TGCAGTCTGATGGTAGCGGGGCGTTCCTACAATGAGCAGTTCTTC
>TRBJ2-1|few|NA|TRBV20-1
CSVTAGGGYNEQFF
TGCAGTGTTACGGCAGGTGGGGGATACAATGAGCAGTTCTTC
>TRBJ2-5|few|TRBD2|TRBV28
CASSLTSGGGETQYF
TGTGCCAGCAGTTTAACTAGCGGCGGGGGAGAGACCCAGTACTTC
>TRBJ2-7|many|TRBD2|TRBV10-3
CAISGTSGRALEQYF
TGTGCCATCAGTGGTACTAGCGGGAGGGCCCTCGAGCAGTACTTC
>TRBJ2-1|NA|NA|TRBV7-2
CASSLDSPYNEQFF
TGTGCCAGCAGCTTGGACTCTCCATACAATGAGCAGTTCTTC
>TRBJ1-4|NA|NA|TRBV9
CASSPLGHFNEKLFF
TGTGCCAGCAGCCCGTTGGGACACTTTAATGAAAAACTGTTTTTT
>TRBJ2-3|once|NA|TRBV28
CASSPSGASTDTQYF
TGTGCCAGCAGTCCGAGCGGTGCTAGCACAGATACGCAGTATTTT
>TRBJ2-7|NA|NA|TRBV4-2
CASSQEYPGTSYEQYF
TGTGCCAGCAGCCAAGAGTATCCAGGGACATCCTACGAGCAGTACTTC
>TRBJ2-1|many|NA|TRBV4-1
CASSQGRLQFF
TGCGCCAGCAGCCAAGGGCGCCTACAGTTCTTC
>TRBJ2-3|NA|NA|TRBV2
CASSEGQGPTDTQYF
TGTGCCAGCAGTGAGGGGCAGGGGCCGACAGATACGCAGTATTTT
>TRBJ2-7|few|NA|TRBV27
CASSLDTYSYEQYF
TGTGCCAGCAGTCTTGACACCTACTCCTACGAGCAGTACTTC
>TRBJ1-1|NA|NA|TRBV11-1
CASSLSWNTEAFF
TGTGCCAGCAGCTTAAGCTGGAACACTGAAGCTTTCTTT
>TRBJ2-7|few|TRBD1|TRBV28
CASSLGVRGRYEQYF
TGTGCCAGCAGTTTAGGGGTCAGGGGGCGCTACGAGCAGTACTTC
>TRBJ2-1|many|NA|TRBV18
CASSPVLGSRRNEQFF
TGTGCCAGCTCACCAGTCTTGGGGTCGCGAAGGAATGAGCAGTTCTTC
>TRBJ2-7|many|TRBD2|TRBV19
CASSAGLAGNYEQYF
TGTGCCAGTAGTGCCGGACTAGCGGGAAACTACGAGCAGTACTTC
>TRBJ2-4|NA|NA|TRBV20-1
CSARLTGPAKNIQYF
TGCAGTGCTAGATTAACGGGTCCGGCCAAAAACATTCAGTACTTC
>TRBJ2-5|hyperexpanded|NA|TRBV28
CASSLYPSPRQGLGEETQYF
TGTGCCAGCAGTTTATACCCATCCCCGAGGCAGGGGCTCGGAGAAGAGACCCAGTACTTC
>TRBJ1-1|many|TRBD1|TRBV5-1
CASSSVSWDRPLNTEAFF
TGCGCCAGCAGCTCCGTGAGTTGGGACAGGCCCCTGAACACTGAAGCTTTCTTT
>TRBJ2-2|few|NA|TRBV12-3/TRBV12-4
CASSSPFGGANTGELFF
TGTGCCAGCAGTTCTCCCTTTGGAGGGGCGAACACCGGGGAGCTGTTTTTT
>TRBJ1-1|NA|TRBD1|TRBV6-2/TRBV6-3
CASKRTGATSTEAFF
TGTGCCAGCAAAAGAACAGGGGCTACGAGCACTGAAGCTTTCTTT
>TRBJ2-5|few|TRBD1|TRBV10-2
CASSTTTGFGETQYF
TGCGCCAGCAGTACTACGACAGGGTTCGGTGAGACCCAGTACTTC
>TRBJ2-3|many|NA|TRBV5-5
CASSFWSNTDTQYF
TGTGCCAGCAGCTTTTGGTCGAACACAGATACGCAGTATTTT
>TRBJ2-1|many|NA|TRBV12-5
CASGLGTSFNEQFF
TGTGCTAGTGGTTTGGGAACTAGCTTCAATGAGCAGTTCTTC
>TRBJ2-3|many|TRBD1|TRBV18
CASSPGQGAVTQYF
TGTGCCAGCTCACCAGGACAGGGGGCCGTTACGCAGTATTTT
>TRBJ2-7|NA|NA|TRBV7-9
CASSLWNSYEQYF
TGTGCCAGCAGCTTATGGAACTCCTACGAGCAGTACTTC
>TRBJ2-5|few|NA|TRBV6-6
CASSPQVIQETQYF
TGTGCCAGCAGTCCACAGGTGATCCAAGAGACCCAGTACTTC
>TRBJ2-1|many|NA|TRBV11-2
CASSLVGGPSSYNEQFF
TGTGCCAGCAGCTTAGTTGGCGGGCCAAGCTCCTACAATGAGCAGTTCTTC
>TRBJ2-1|many|NA|TRBV11-2
CASSSTVGGAYNEQFF
TGTGCCAGCAGCTCTACAGTGGGGGGGGCTTACAATGAGCAGTTCTTC
>TRBJ2-7|NA|TRBD2|TRBV4-3
CASSRNLAGSYEQYF
TGCGCCAGCAGCCGAAACCTAGCGGGTTCCTACGAGCAGTACTTC
>TRBJ2-7|NA|TRBD1|TRBV19
CASSPGQFYEQYF
TGTGCCAGTAGTCCGGGACAGTTCTACGAGCAGTACTTC
>TRBJ1-1|NA|TRBD1|TRBV7-2
CASSLGDRGFTEAFF
TGTGCCAGCAGCTTAGGGGACAGGGGATTCACTGAAGCTTTCTTT
>TRBJ2-1|few|TRBD2|TRBV6-5
CATIATSGSSKQFF
TGTGCCACCATAGCAACTAGCGGGAGCTCGAAGCAGTTCTTC
>TRBJ1-4|NA|NA|TRBV28
CASSFRGKGKLFF
TGTGCCAGCAGTTTTCGCGGGAAGGGAAAACTGTTTTTT
>TRBJ2-1|NA|TRBD2|TRBV20-1
CSAELAPSSYNEQFF
TGCAGTGCGGAACTAGCGCCTAGCTCCTACAATGAGCAGTTCTTC
>TRBJ2-2|few|TRBD1|TRBV7-8
CASSLWDRDTGELFF
TGTGCCAGCAGCTTATGGGACAGGGACACCGGGGAGCTGTTTTTT
>TRBJ2-5|NA|TRBD2|TRBV4-3
CASSQAFGRGAETQYF
TGCGCCAGCAGCCAAGCCTTCGGGAGGGGGGCAGAGACCCAGTACTTC
>TRBJ2-7|few|NA|TRBV4-1
CASSQGALGEQYF
TGCGCCAGCAGCCAGGGGGCTCTTGGCGAGCAGTACTTC
>TRBJ1-1|many|NA|TRBV30
CAWSADGRMTEAFF
TGTGCCTGGAGCGCGGACGGTCGGATGACTGAAGCTTTCTTT
>TRBJ2-1|few|TRBD1|TRBV27
CASSPGTGGYNEQFF
TGTGCCAGCAGCCCCGGGACAGGGGGCTACAATGAGCAGTTCTTC
>TRBJ2-1|NA|TRBD2|TRBV20-1
CSAREGSVDGEQFF
TGCAGTGCAAGGGAGGGTAGCGTAGACGGTGAGCAGTTCTTC